The 29 T cell receptor beta chains below come from one sample, sequenced in a study of T cell changes during pregnancy in multiple sclerosis. Profiling relied on immunoSEQ multiplex PCR, and the TCRdb table lists in-frame clones only, not all of them. The sample records roughly 48,000 clones, more than 85% being singletons. This sample comprised CD8+ T cells from peripheral blood mononuclear cells, obtained in the first trimester of pregnancy. The receptors originated from a female donor with multiple sclerosis, enrolled in a pregnancy study.

The chain recombines TRBV5-1 with TRBJ2-1, with 10 bases matching TRBD2. The V segment lost 1 base and the J segment 6 bases; nucleotides outside the gene matches: 13. CDR1 is SGHRS and CDR2 is YFSETQ in the germline V gene. The CDR3 runs 18 residues. DNA of the CDR3: TGCGCCAGCAGCTTGCGTAGGGAAGCGGGAGGGCCCTCCAATGAGCAGTTCTTC. Protein: CASSLRREAGGPSNEQFF.

This sequence joins TRBV4-2 and TRBJ2-2; 9 bases are shared with TRBD1. This CDR3 contains 19 residues. Germline values: CDR1 LGHNA, CDR2 YNFKEQ. V dropped 6 bases and J dropped 1; count of bases not matched to a gene: 15. CDR3 sequence: CASSHPPLQGALNTGELFF. The CDR3 DNA reads TGTGCCAGCAGTCACCCCCCTCTACAGGGGGCCCTGAACACCGGGGAGCTGTTTTTT.

The chain recombines TRBV15 with TRBJ1-3; the match to TRBD1 covers 9 bases. Per germline, CDR1 LNHNV and CDR2 YYDKDF (reference sequence). V was clipped by 3 bases and J by 2 bases; unmatched bases: 2. The CDR3 runs 15 residues. The CDR3 reads CATSRRQGAGNTIYF. The CDR3 DNA follows: TGTGCCACCAGCAGGAGACAGGGGGCTGGAAACACCATATATTTT.

This chain joins TRBV6-4 and TRBJ2-1, with D possibly being TRBD1 (6 bases). The V end was cut by 0 bases, the J end by 6 bases, with 15 bases between. This CDR3 is built from 16 residues. Germline loops: CDR1 MRHNA, CDR2 SNTAGT. As DNA, the CDR3 is TGTGCCAGCAGTGACTCGTCCAGGGGCGCAGGCAATGAGCAGTTCTTC. It is translated as CASSDSSRGAGNEQFF.

The gene calls are TRBV11-2 and TRBJ2-1; 9 bases line up with TRBD2. From germline, CDR1 is SGHAT and CDR2 FQNNGV. This CDR3 has 15 amino acids. J was trimmed by 8 bases and V by 1 base; bases with no gene match: 6. CDR3 sequence reads: CASSLAIAGEDEQFF. CDR3 sequence (DNA): TGTGCCAGCAGCTTAGCTATAGCGGGAGAGGATGAGCAGTTCTTC.

The CDR3 coding sequence is TGTGCCAGCAGCTCGAGTGGGGGGTCCGGGGCCAACGTCCTGACTTTC. It codes for CASSSSGGSGANVLTF. The V gene is TRBV9, the J gene TRBJ2-6, with D perhaps TRBD2 (6 bases). V was clipped by 4 bases and J by 4 bases, with 15 bases between them. This CDR3 comprises 16 residues. CDR1 SGDLS and CDR2 YYNGEE come from the germline V gene.

This chain links TRBV10-3 with TRBJ2-1; perhaps TRBD2 as D (6 bases). The CDR3 runs 15 residues. Germline loops: CDR1 ENHRY, CDR2 SYGVKD. V lost 0 bases to trimming and J lost 2 bases, with 8 bases between them. The CDR3 region is CAISESIAAYNEQFF. In nucleotides, the CDR3 is TGTGCCATCAGTGAGTCGATAGCGGCCTACAATGAGCAGTTCTTC.

This chain links TRBV25-1 with TRBJ1-4; a possible D gene is TRBD1 (5 bases). Per germline, CDR1 MGHDK and CDR2 SYGVNS. The CDR3 sequence is 16 residues long. Trimming removed 2 bases at V and 5 bases at J, with 15 bases between. The CDR3 coding sequence is TGTGCCAGCAGTGAAAGGGTGACAGTCAAGAATGAAAAACTGTTTTTT. Its translation is CASSERVTVKNEKLFF.

CDR3 DNA: TGTGCCATCTGGGGGCCACTAAGCACAGATACGCAGTATTTT. Translation gives CAIWGPLSTDTQYF. This chain links TRBV10-3 with TRBJ2-3, with a tentative D call TRBD1 (6 bases). The V gene lost 8 bases and the J gene lost 0 bases, with 12 bases spanning the gap. CDR1 is ENHRY and CDR2 is SYGVKD in the germline V gene. This CDR3 contains 14 residues.

The V gene is TRBV6-1, the J gene TRBJ2-7; D is possibly TRBD1 (5 bases). Deletions cut 3 bases from V and 3 bases from J, with 9 bases between. The CDR3 runs 13 residues. CDR1 is MNHNS, CDR2 SASEGT, per germline. The CDR3 is CASSEVRVYEQYF. DNA of the CDR3: TGTGCCAGCAGTGAGGTCAGGGTCTACGAGCAGTACTTC.

This sequence joins TRBV9 and TRBJ2-7; possible D gene TRBD1, 5 bases. V gave up 3 bases and J gave up 0 bases, with 13 bases separating them. CDR1 is SGDLS and CDR2 is YYNGEE in the germline V gene. This CDR3 is 15 amino acids long. CDR3 DNA: TGTGCCAGCAGCGCGACCGCAGGGTCCTCCTACGAGCAGTACTTC. Its translation is CASSATAGSSYEQYF.

J is TRBJ1-4 and V is TRBV27; 8 nucleotides align to TRBD1. CDR3 length: 16 amino acids. Unmatched junction bases numbered 10, after V lost 2 bases and J lost 8 bases. Germline V CDR1 and CDR2: MNHEY, SMNVEV (reference sequence). The CDR3 region has the DNA TGTGCCAGCAGTTTAAAATGGACAGGGCCACTAGAAAAACTGTTTTTT. It specifies CASSLKWTGPLEKLFF.

The gene calls are TRBV19 and TRBJ2-1; 9 positions match TRBD2. The CDR3 is made up of 16 amino acids. CDR1 LNHDA and CDR2 SQIVND come from the germline V gene (reference sequence). V lost 4 bases to trimming and J lost 0 bases; unmatched junction nucleotides: 4. In DNA form, the CDR3 reads TGTGCCAGTAGTAGAGGTAGCGGGAGCTCCTACAATGAGCAGTTCTTC. Its protein is CASSRGSGSSYNEQFF.

J is TRBJ1-5 and V is TRBV1. TRBV1 is noted as a pseudogene. The CDR3 is 8 residues long. DNA for the CDR3: TGCACCAGCAAGGAGAGGCATTTT. Protein: CTSKERHF.

This clone was detected only a few times. The chain carries TRBV6-4 and TRBJ2-3, with 10 bases identical to TRBD2. The CDR3 is made up of 14 amino acids. CDR1 and CDR2 (germline): MRHNA, SNTAGT. J was trimmed by 4 bases and V by 4 bases; bases with no gene match: 2. CDR3 DNA: TGTGCCAGCAGTGCTAGCGGGAGCCCAGATACGCAGTATTTT. As protein: CASSASGSPDTQYF.

The rearrangement joins TRBV27 to TRBJ2-1; TRBD2 matches at 12 bases. Germline V gene sequence: CDR1 MNHEY, CDR2 SMNVEV (reference sequence). This CDR3 has 16 residues. V lost 2 bases, J lost 9 bases, and 8 bases stayed unmatched. The CDR3 sequence is CASSLAFGLAGSEQFF. The CDR3 bases are TGTGCCAGCAGTTTAGCCTTCGGACTAGCGGGATCTGAGCAGTTCTTC.

The CDR3 sequence is CASEQEPNQPQHF. Here the CDR3 DNA reads TGTGCCAGCGAACAGGAGCCCAATCAGCCCCAGCATTTT. The chain recombines TRBV6-6 with TRBJ1-5, with D tentatively TRBD1 (5 bases). The germline V and J ends were trimmed by 8 bases and 3 bases, with 11 bases remaining between them. Looked up from germline, CDR1 is MNHNY and CDR2 is SVGAGI (reference sequence). CDR3 length equals 13 residues.

The genes are TRBV19 and TRBJ2-7, with 8 bases fitting TRBD1. The CDR3 extends over 14 amino acids. The germline V gene has CDR1 LNHDA and CDR2 SQIVND (reference sequence). Unmatched junction bases numbered 3, after V lost 3 bases and J lost 2 bases. CDR3 coding DNA: TGTGCCAGTAGTATTGGACAGGGCGCCTACGAGCAGTACTTC. It is translated as CASSIGQGAYEQYF.

The V gene is TRBV19, the J gene TRBJ2-5, with TRBD1 matching over 12 bases. Germline V gene lookup returns CDR1 LNHDA and CDR2 SQIVND (reference sequence). The junction had 7 bases not matched to a gene; V was cut back by 3 bases and J by 5 bases. The CDR3 is 16 residues long. The CDR3 DNA reads as TGTGCCAGTAGTATCGGGACAGGGGGCGCGGTGGAGACCCAGTACTTC. Encoded protein: CASSIGTGGAVETQYF.

The count of this clone is one. The gene calls are TRBV19 and TRBJ2-2; D may be TRBD2 (6 bases). CDR1 is LNHDA, CDR2 SQIVND, per germline (reference sequence). V gave up 3 bases and J gave up 1 base, with 9 bases separating them. The CDR3 runs 15 residues. The CDR3 DNA reads as TGTGCCAGTAGTATGGGGGGATTGAACACCGGGGAGCTGTTTTTT. Translating it yields CASSMGGLNTGELFF. The complete variable domain, with remaining parts taken from reference TRBV19 and TRBJ2-2, reads DGGITQSPKYLFRKEGQNVTLSCEQNLNHDAMYWYRQDPGQGLRLIYYSQIVNDFQKGDIAEGYSVSREKKESFPLTVTSAQKNPTAFYLCASSMGGLNTGELFFGEGSRLTVL.

The V gene is TRBV7-9, the J gene TRBJ2-7, with TRBD1 identical over 8 bases. J lost 5 bases, V lost 5 bases, and 5 bases had no gene match. The CDR3 loop spans 13 amino acids. In germline, CDR1 is SEHNR, CDR2 FQNEAQ (reference sequence). The CDR3 DNA sequence: TGTGCCAGCAGCCCGGACAGGGACAACGAGCAGTACTTC. It is translated as CASSPDRDNEQYF.

V and J are TRBV27 and TRBJ2-7; no clear D gene. Trimming left V 6 bases short and J 3 bases short, with 6 bases between. Germline-derived CDR1 and CDR2 are MNHEY and SMNVEV (reference sequence). The CDR3 spans 11 residues. CDR3 sequence (DNA): TGTGCCAGCAGGGCAGGCTACGAGCAGTACTTC. It is translated as CASRAGYEQYF.

This chain links TRBV6-5 with TRBJ1-2; D ambiguous. The germline V gene has CDR1 MNHEY and CDR2 SVGAGI. This CDR3 is 13 amino acids long. Between the trimmed V and J ends, which lost 6 bases and 4 bases, there was a span of 12 bases. The CDR3 is CASRPTETYGYTF. The DNA for the CDR3 is TGTGCCAGCAGGCCAACAGAAACCTATGGCTACACCTTC.

The chain carries TRBV2 and TRBJ2-1, with D perhaps TRBD1 (6 bases). V lost 1 base to trimming and J lost 3 bases, with 10 bases between them. This CDR3 region has 15 residues. Germline V gene lookup returns CDR1 SNHLY and CDR2 FYNNEI. CDR3 in DNA: TGTGCCAGCAGTGAAGGGACAGTTTACTACAATGAGCAGTTCTTC. Protein: CASSEGTVYYNEQFF.

The chain uses TRBV9 and TRBJ1-2; a possible D gene is TRBD1 (5 bases). CDR3 length: 10 residues. V was cut by 8 bases and J by 8 bases, with 10 bases left in between. Germline assignment: CDR1 SGDLS and CDR2 YYNGEE. Here the CDR3 reads CASGGSGYTF. In DNA, the CDR3 is TGTGCCAGTGGGGGGTCGGGCTACACCTTC.

V usage is TRBV9 and J usage is TRBJ2-1, with D tentatively TRBD2 (5 bases). Germline CDR1 and CDR2: SGDLS and YYNGEE. This CDR3 has 16 residues. V dropped 3 bases and J dropped 0 bases, with 13 bases sitting between them. The CDR3 DNA follows: TGTGCCAGCAGCGCCCGGGGTAGCGCCTCCTACAATGAGCAGTTCTTC. Translated, it gives CASSARGSASYNEQFF.

The chain is built from TRBV6-1 and TRBJ2-1, with a possible D match to TRBD1 (6 bases). This CDR3 spans 15 amino acids. Trimming left V 5 bases short and J 1 base short, with 12 bases between. CDR1 and CDR2 (germline): MNHNS, SASEGT. This CDR3 reads CASSPTGLSYNEQFF. The CDR3 region has the DNA TGTGCCAGCAGTCCAACAGGGCTATCCTACAATGAGCAGTTCTTC.

This sequence joins TRBV13 and TRBJ1-3, with a tentative D call TRBD1 (6 bases). This CDR3 region has 16 residues. Deletions cut 5 bases from V and 0 bases from J, with 14 bases between. CDR1 and CDR2 (germline): PRHDT, FYEKMQ (reference sequence). This CDR3 is CASSQTTGASGNTIYF. The CDR3 bases are TGTGCCAGCAGCCAAACGACAGGAGCCTCTGGAAACACCATATATTTT.

This rearrangement joins TRBV4-1 to TRBJ2-7; D gene ambiguous. V was pared by 1 base and J by 2 bases, with 6 bases between. The CDR3 is 13 residues long. CDR1 MGHRA and CDR2 YSYEKL come from the germline V gene. The CDR3 bases are TGCGCCAGCAGCCAAGGGCAACCCTACGAGCAGTACTTC. This translates into CASSQGQPYEQYF.